A selection of T cell receptor beta chains follows, all from one sample in a study of identical twins. Each CDR3 protein is one row after TCRdb ran MiXCR on the 5' RACE reads. The top ten clones hold approximately 0.98% of a sample with 500,000 or so distinct CDR3 sequences, about 13% of them seen once. These data also formed part of another study, on yellow fever vaccine responses in identical twins.

Sequenced material: CD4+ T cells sorted from blood. These receptors were collected from a woman aged 18-29 years in good health. CDR3s leave out the opening cysteine and the closing phenylalanine or tryptophan. Clone size is given for some rows only: seen once, a few or many times, or a class if the clone is expanded.

V	size	J	CDR3
TRBV28	few	TRBJ2-7	ASRLSYLGVYEQY
TRBV11-2	.	TRBJ2-7	ASRGTPGQGVYEQY
TRBV12-3/TRBV12-4	.	TRBJ2-5	ASSLQGGGETQY
TRBV25-1	few	TRBJ2-7	ASSEWGLRGSYEQY
TRBV3-1	.	TRBJ2-7	ASRPYGTGSYEQY
TRBV7-8	many	TRBJ1-5	ASSLGQDSWPQH
TRBV29-1	.	TRBJ2-1	SVGDRVYNEQF
TRBV20-1	.	TRBJ2-3	SAGPPDTQY
TRBV12-3/TRBV12-4	few	TRBJ2-7	ASSLLLLGSASYEQY
TRBV12-5	few	TRBJ2-3	ASGRGTSGAPLDTQY
TRBV28	few	TRBJ2-1	ASRGTSGPGNEQF
TRBV24-1	few	TRBJ2-1	ATSGSGGADEQF
TRBV7-2	few	TRBJ2-3	ASSRSVDTQY
TRBV5-1	.	TRBJ2-2	ASSSGLAGALNTGELF
TRBV5-1	few	TRBJ2-5	ASSLVWVETQY
TRBV20-1	.	TRBJ1-6	SATGSTNSPLH
TRBV12-5	few	TRBJ2-3	ASGRLRMGPTDTQY